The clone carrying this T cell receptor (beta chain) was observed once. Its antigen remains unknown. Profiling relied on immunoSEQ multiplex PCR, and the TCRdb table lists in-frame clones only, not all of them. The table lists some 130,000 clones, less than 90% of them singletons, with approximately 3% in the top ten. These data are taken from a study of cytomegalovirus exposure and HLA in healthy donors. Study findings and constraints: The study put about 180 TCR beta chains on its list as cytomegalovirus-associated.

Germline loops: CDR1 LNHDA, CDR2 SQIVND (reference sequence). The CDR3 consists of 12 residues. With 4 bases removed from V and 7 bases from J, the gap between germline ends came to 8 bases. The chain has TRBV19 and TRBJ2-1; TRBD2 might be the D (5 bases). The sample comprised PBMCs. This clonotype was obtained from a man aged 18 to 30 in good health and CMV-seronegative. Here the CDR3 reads CASSTRGNEQFF. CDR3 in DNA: TGTGCCAGTAGTACTAGAGGGAATGAGCAGTTCTTC.